One sample yielded the 19 T cell receptor beta chains listed below, sequenced in a study of graft-versus-host responses after intestinal transplantation. Profiling relied on immunoSEQ multiplex PCR, and the TCRdb table lists in-frame clones only, not all of them. The table lists around 19,000 clones, about a third of them singletons. Source: alloreactive CD4+ T cells from a mixed lymphocyte reaction culture, taken before transplantation. Subset defined: CFSE-low proliferating T cells sorted from approximately 6-day pre-transplant mixed lymphocyte reaction (GvH or HvG direction). The receptors shown here come from a human patient who was an organ donor for intestinal transplantation.

The V gene is TRBV2, the J gene TRBJ2-1, with a weak D call TRBD1 (5 bases). The CDR3 totals 15 residues. Germline V CDR1 and CDR2: SNHLY, FYNNEI. V lost 1 base and J lost 7, with 14 bases in between. In DNA form, the CDR3 reads TGTGCCAGCAGTGAAGAAAAGGGGTGGGGAAATGAGCAGTTCTTC. Translating gives CASSEEKGWGNEQFF.

The J gene is TRBJ2-2, the V gene TRBV7-1; 7 positions agree with TRBD1. TRBV7-1 is an ORF, and what it does is uncertain. V was pared by 4 bases and J by 4 bases, with 3 bases of the junction left unmatched. CDR3 length equals 14 residues. The CDR3 DNA reads TGTGCCAGCAGCTTAGCAGGGGGCACCGGGGAGCTGTTTTTT. This sequence encodes CASSLAGGTGELFF.

The gene calls are TRBV18 and TRBJ1-1; D remains ambiguous. The length of the CDR3 is 12 residues. V was trimmed by 5 bases and J by 3 bases, leaving 7 bases between them. CDR1 is KGHSH, CDR2 LQKENI, per germline. CDR3 protein: CASSTRDTEAFF. As DNA, the CDR3 is TGTGCCAGCTCAACAAGGGACACTGAAGCTTTCTTT.

The chain is built from TRBV6-8 and TRBJ2-1; D gene unclear. The CDR3 has 14 residues. V lost 5 bases and J 10 bases, leaving 18 bases between the germline ends. Per germline, CDR1 MNHGY and CDR2 SAAAGT. The CDR3 DNA follows: TGTGCCAGCAGTCCCCCGATGGGCACACGGGAGCAGTTCTTC. Translating gives CASSPPMGTREQFF.

The chain couples TRBV10-2 to TRBJ2-3; no firm D call. The V end lost 5 bases, the J end lost 3 bases, and 3 bases lay between the germline ends. The CDR3 extends over 11 amino acids. CDR1 WSHSY and CDR2 SAAADI come from the germline V gene. CDR3 residues: CASSRTDTQYF. In DNA form, the CDR3 reads TGCGCCAGCAGTAGAACAGATACGCAGTATTTT.

This clone was found a few times. This sequence joins TRBV5-1 and TRBJ1-1, with 12 bases aligning to TRBD1. V shed 2 bases, J shed 8 bases, and the junction held 1 base outside the gene matches. Germline values: CDR1 SGHRS, CDR2 YFSETQ. This CDR3 is built from 13 residues. The CDR3 DNA reads as TGCGCCAGCAGCTTCGGGACAGGGGGCGAAGCTTTCTTT. Translated, it gives CASSFGTGGEAFF.

The chain employs TRBV18 and TRBJ2-2; D gene ambiguous. The CDR3 is 14 amino acids. Trimming left V 2 bases short and J 1 base short, with 5 bases between. Germline CDR1 reads KGHSH; CDR2 reads LQKENI. The CDR3 is CASSPRQNTGELFF. The CDR3 region has the DNA TGTGCCAGCTCACCAAGACAGAACACCGGGGAGCTGTTTTTT.

This CDR3 reads CASSLDPPIPAAYNEQFF. In nucleotides, the CDR3 is TGCGCCAGCAGCTTGGACCCGCCCATTCCCGCAGCCTACAATGAGCAGTTCTTC. The chain couples TRBV5-1 to TRBJ2-1; D remains ambiguous. The V gene lost 0 bases and the J gene lost 2 bases, with 18 bases spanning the gap. Germline loops: CDR1 SGHRS, CDR2 YFSETQ. The CDR3 has 18 amino acids.

This chain uses TRBV7-2 with TRBJ2-5; D is undetermined. V gave up 5 bases and J gave up 5 bases, with 15 bases separating them. CDR1 and CDR2 (germline): SGHTA, FQGNSA. This CDR3 comprises 14 residues. In DNA, the CDR3 is TGTGCCAGCAGCGCCGGACGGGTGGTGGAGACCCAGTACTTC. Amino acid sequence: CASSAGRVVETQYF. Supplemented by reference TRBV7-2 and TRBJ2-5, the full variable domain reads GAGVSQSPSNKVTEKGKDVELRCDPISGHTALYWYRQSLGQGLEFLIYFQGNSAPDKSGLPSDRFSAERTGGSVSTLTIQRTQQEDSAVYLCASSAGRVVETQYFGPGTRLLVL.

CDR3 sequence (DNA): TGTGCCAGCAGCTTAGTCAGCGTCCCAGATACGCAGTATTTT. This codes for CASSLVSVPDTQYF. The rearrangement links TRBV11-2 to TRBJ2-3; D not resolved. The CDR3 totals 14 residues. CDR1 is SGHAT and CDR2 is FQNNGV in the germline V gene. The germline V and J ends were trimmed by 1 base and 4 bases, with 9 bases remaining between them.

This chain uses TRBV6-1 with TRBJ1-1; a weak D match, TRBD1 (6 bases). Germline CDR1 reads MNHNS; CDR2 reads SASEGT. The V and J ends lost 5 bases and 1 base respectively, with 14 bases between them. The CDR3 length is 15 residues. The CDR3 DNA is TGTGCCAGCAGTTCCACGGACAGATCGAACACTGAAGCTTTCTTT. This encodes CASSSTDRSNTEAFF.

This chain uses TRBV9 with TRBJ2-3; no firm D call. Germline V gene sequence: CDR1 SGDLS, CDR2 YYNGEE. Trimming left V 0 bases short and J 6 bases short, with 8 bases between. This CDR3 contains 13 residues. The CDR3 DNA is TGTGCCAGCAGCGTAGACGATCTCGATACGCAGTATTTT. Protein: CASSVDDLDTQYF.

This clone was recorded once. DNA for the CDR3: TGTGCCAGCAGCTTACGACAGGTCGGGGGCTACACCTTC. It is translated as CASSLRQVGGYTF. The rearrangement links TRBV5-4 to TRBJ1-2; a possible D gene is TRBD1 (6 bases). Trimming shortened V by 2 bases and J by 8 bases, and 13 bases separated the two germline ends. Germline loops: CDR1 SGHNT, CDR2 YYREEE (reference sequence). The CDR3 loop spans 13 amino acids.

This chain links TRBV19 with TRBJ1-1, with 8 bases fitting TRBD1. Looked up from germline, CDR1 is LNHDA and CDR2 is SQIVND (reference sequence). This CDR3 has 15 amino acids. The J segment lost 2 bases and the V segment lost 4 bases, leaving 6 bases of the junction unmatched. The CDR3 loop is CASSTRDRLNTEAFF. The DNA for the CDR3 is TGTGCCAGTAGTACACGGGACAGGTTAAACACTGAAGCTTTCTTT.

The chain joins TRBV7-2 to TRBJ1-2; no clear D gene. Germline V gene data show CDR1 as SGHTA and CDR2 as FQGNSA. There are 11 residues in the CDR3. The V gene lost 1 base and the J gene lost 6 bases, with 3 bases spanning the gap. This CDR3 reads CASSLGHGYTF. CDR3 sequence (DNA): TGTGCCAGCAGCTTAGGGCATGGCTACACCTTC.

The chain is built from TRBV4-2 and TRBJ2-1; D remains ambiguous. The CDR3 is 15 amino acids. The germline V gene encodes CDR1 LGHNA and CDR2 YNFKEQ. V shed 0 bases and J shed 8 bases, with 14 bases lying between them. For the CDR3, the DNA is TGTGCCAGCAGCCAAGACCCAGACCCGTGGGATGAGCAGTTCTTC. This translates into CASSQDPDPWDEQFF.

The chain links TRBV5-1 to TRBJ2-3, with D perhaps being TRBD1 or TRBD2 (5 bases each). The germline V and J ends were trimmed by 0 bases and 1 base, with 15 bases remaining between them. CDR3 length: 17 residues. Germline V CDR1 and CDR2: SGHRS, YFSETQ. CDR3 sequence reads: CASSLAPSGRGTDTQYF. The CDR3 nucleotides are TGCGCCAGCAGCTTGGCCCCATCGGGGCGGGGCACAGATACGCAGTATTTT.

The chain uses TRBV10-3 and TRBJ2-3; TRBD2 might be the D (6 bases). This CDR3 comprises 16 residues. Germline V gives CDR1 ENHRY, CDR2 SYGVKD. Trimming cost V 1 base and J 0 bases, with 11 bases left between them. The CDR3 DNA reads TGTGCCATCAGTGAGTTTGGCGGGGCTAGCACAGATACGCAGTATTTT. Translating gives CAISEFGGASTDTQYF.

The CDR3 reads CASSYKAGVHNEQFF. CDR3 coding DNA: TGTGCCAGCAGCTATAAAGCGGGAGTCCACAATGAGCAGTTCTTC. The chain combines TRBV7-2 with TRBJ2-1; 8 bases align to TRBD2. The J segment lost 5 bases and the V segment lost 4 bases, leaving 7 bases of the junction unmatched. Germline V gene lookup returns CDR1 SGHTA and CDR2 FQGNSA. The CDR3 totals 15 residues.